This is a list of T cell receptor beta chains from one sample in a study of blood T cell repertoires in COVID-19. TCRdb's copy holds only in-frame clones and misses some; the assay was immunoSEQ multiplex PCR. The sample comprises 310,000 or so clones, 85% to 90% of which are singletons, and over 1% rests with the top ten. Material: peripheral blood. These receptors were obtained from a man in his 70s with acute or convalescent COVID-19. CDR3s include the opening cysteine and the closing phenylalanine or tryptophan. The order of the fields is J gene, V gene, D gene, clone size, CDR3 protein, CDR3 DNA. D genes are given only for firm matches. Some rows mark clone size as missing; the rest say once, few, many or name a class of expanded clone.

>TRBJ1-2|TRBV14|.|.
CASSQEWGSRYGYTF
TGTGCCAGCAGCCAAGAATGGGGCTCTCGCTATGGCTACACCTTC
>TRBJ2-3|TRBV5-1|.|once
CASSLRITDTQYF
TGCGCCAGCAGCCTAAGAATCACAGATACGCAGTATTTT
>TRBJ1-2|TRBV9|.|few
CASSPEGRIGYGYTF
TGTGCCAGCAGCCCCGAGGGCCGTATTGGCTATGGCTACACCTTC
>TRBJ1-3|TRBV19|TRBD1|.
CASSRPSRDSSGNTIYF
TGTGCCAGTAGTAGACCGTCCCGGGACAGCTCTGGAAACACCATATATTTT
>TRBJ1-1|TRBV5-1|.|.
CASSFDGGRSTEAFF
TGCGCCAGCAGCTTCGACGGTGGGAGGAGTACTGAAGCTTTCTTT
>TRBJ1-4|TRBV15|.|.
CATSRDLQVGEKLFF
TGTGCCACCAGCAGAGATCTTCAGGTTGGGGAAAAACTGTTTTTT
>TRBJ1-3|TRBV6-2/TRBV6-3|.|.
CASSSTGEGNTIYF
TGTGCCAGCAGTTCGACCGGAGAAGGAAACACCATATATTTT
>TRBJ1-2|TRBV4-2|TRBD1|.
CASSQERTGGFGYTF
TGTGCCAGCAGCCAAGAGCGGACAGGGGGCTTTGGCTACACCTTC
>TRBJ1-2|TRBV29-1|TRBD1|.
CSVVGQGAWGYTF
TGCAGCGTTGTAGGACAGGGGGCTTGGGGCTACACCTTC
>TRBJ2-3|TRBV9|.|once
CASSVLGGVKDTQYF
TGTGCCAGCAGCGTTTTAGGGGGAGTCAAGGATACGCAGTATTTT
>TRBJ2-1|TRBV5-6|TRBD2|.
CASSLGGSSYNEQFF
TGTGCCAGCAGCTTGGGCGGGAGCTCCTACAATGAGCAGTTCTTC
>TRBJ2-1|TRBV5-6|TRBD2|.
CASSLFTGGTYNEQFF
TGTGCCAGCAGCTTGTTTACGGGGGGGACCTACAATGAGCAGTTCTTC
>TRBJ2-7|TRBV12-3/TRBV12-4|TRBD1|.
CASSKGAGGEQYF
TGTGCCAGCAGTAAGGGGGCAGGGGGCGAGCAGTACTTC
>TRBJ2-7|TRBV7-2|.|.
CASSLEGSSGQYF
TGTGCCAGCAGCTTAGAGGGGTCTTCCGGGCAGTACTTC
>TRBJ2-7|TRBV5-6|.|.
CASSFSAGTYEQYF
TGTGCCAGCAGCTTCTCGGCAGGAACCTACGAGCAGTACTTC
>TRBJ1-3|TRBV18|.|.
CASSLQGIVGNTIYF
TGTGCCAGCTCACTACAGGGAATTGTTGGAAACACCATATATTTT
>TRBJ1-3|TRBV6-5|TRBD1|.
CASSYTGVSGNTIYF
TGTGCCAGCAGTTATACAGGGGTATCTGGAAACACCATATATTTT
>TRBJ1-2|TRBV4-2|.|.
CASSQERAYNYGYTF
TGTGCCAGCAGCCAAGAAAGAGCGTATAACTATGGCTACACCTTC
>TRBJ1-4|TRBV19|.|.
CASRRGSTNEKLFF
TGTGCCAGTAGGAGAGGGTCAACTAATGAAAAACTGTTTTTT
>TRBJ1-4|TRBV5-1|TRBD1|.
CASSPGQGHEKLFF
TGCGCCAGCAGCCCTGGACAGGGACACGAAAAACTGTTTTTT